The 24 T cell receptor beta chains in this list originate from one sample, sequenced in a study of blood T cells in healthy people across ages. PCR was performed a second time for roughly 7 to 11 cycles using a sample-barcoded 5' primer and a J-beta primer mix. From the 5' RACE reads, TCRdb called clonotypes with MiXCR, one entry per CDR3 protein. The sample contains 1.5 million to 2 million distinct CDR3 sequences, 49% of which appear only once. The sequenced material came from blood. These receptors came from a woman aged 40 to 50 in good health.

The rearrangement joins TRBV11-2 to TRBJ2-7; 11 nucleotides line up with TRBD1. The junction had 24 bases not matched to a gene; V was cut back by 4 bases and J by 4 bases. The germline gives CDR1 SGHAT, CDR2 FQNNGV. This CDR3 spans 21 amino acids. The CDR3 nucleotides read TGTGCCAGCAGCTCCCCCAGTGGACAGGGGGCACCTAGCGGGGAAAGGTACGAGCAGTACTTC. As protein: CASSSPSGQGAPSGERYEQYF.

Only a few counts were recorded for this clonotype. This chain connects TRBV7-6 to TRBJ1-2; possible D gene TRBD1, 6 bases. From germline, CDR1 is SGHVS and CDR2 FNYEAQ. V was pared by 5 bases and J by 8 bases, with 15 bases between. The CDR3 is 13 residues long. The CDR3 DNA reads TGTGCCAGCAGCCCCGCTACAGGGAAGGGCTACACCTTC. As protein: CASSPATGKGYTF.

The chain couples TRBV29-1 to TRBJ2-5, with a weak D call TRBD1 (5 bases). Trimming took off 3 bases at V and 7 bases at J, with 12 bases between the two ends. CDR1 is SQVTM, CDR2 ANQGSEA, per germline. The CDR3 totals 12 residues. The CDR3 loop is CSVDRGLGTQYF. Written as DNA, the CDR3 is TGCAGCGTTGATAGGGGCCTAGGGACCCAGTACTTC.

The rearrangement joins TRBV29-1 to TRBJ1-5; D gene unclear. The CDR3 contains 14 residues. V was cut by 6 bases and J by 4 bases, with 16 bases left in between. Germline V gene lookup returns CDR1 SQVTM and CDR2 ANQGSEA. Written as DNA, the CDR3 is TGCAGCGTCGTGGAAGGGAGGAGTAATCAGCCCCAGCATTTT. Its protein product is CSVVEGRSNQPQHF. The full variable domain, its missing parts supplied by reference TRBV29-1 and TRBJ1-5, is SAVISQKPSRDICQRGTSLTIQCQVDSQVTMMFWYRQQPGQSLTLIATANQGSEATYESGFVIDKFPISRPNLTFSTLTVSNMSPEDSSIYLCSVVEGRSNQPQHFGDGTRLSIL.

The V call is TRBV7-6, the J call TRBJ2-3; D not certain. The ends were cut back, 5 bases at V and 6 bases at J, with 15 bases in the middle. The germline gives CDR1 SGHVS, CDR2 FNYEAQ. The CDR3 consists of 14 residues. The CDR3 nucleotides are TGTGCCAGCAGCCCCCTAGTTCTGAGGGATACGCAGTATTTT. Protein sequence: CASSPLVLRDTQYF.

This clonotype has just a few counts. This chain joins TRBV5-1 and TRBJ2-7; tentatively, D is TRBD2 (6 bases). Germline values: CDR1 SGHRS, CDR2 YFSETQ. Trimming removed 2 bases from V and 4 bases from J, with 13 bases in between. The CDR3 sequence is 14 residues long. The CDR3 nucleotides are TGCGCCAGCAGCTTTACCAACGGAGGGTACGAGCAGTACTTC. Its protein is CASSFTNGGYEQYF.

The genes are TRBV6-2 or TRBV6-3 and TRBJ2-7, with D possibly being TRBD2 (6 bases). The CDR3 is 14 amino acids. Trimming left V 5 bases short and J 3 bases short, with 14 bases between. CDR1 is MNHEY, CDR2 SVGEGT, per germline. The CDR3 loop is CASSIGVADYEQYF. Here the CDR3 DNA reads TGTGCCAGCAGTATAGGGGTAGCGGACTACGAGCAGTACTTC.

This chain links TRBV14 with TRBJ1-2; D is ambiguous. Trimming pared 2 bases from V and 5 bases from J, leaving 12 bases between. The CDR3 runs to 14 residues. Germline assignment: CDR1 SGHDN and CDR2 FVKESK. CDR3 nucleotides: TGTGCCAGCAGCCAACACGGGTTTGGATATGGCTACACCTTC. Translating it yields CASSQHGFGYGYTF.

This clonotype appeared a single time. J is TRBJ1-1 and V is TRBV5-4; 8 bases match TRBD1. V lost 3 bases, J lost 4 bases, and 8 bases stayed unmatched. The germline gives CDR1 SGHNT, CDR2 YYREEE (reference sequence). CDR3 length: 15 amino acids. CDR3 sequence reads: CASSWDRPGSTEAFF. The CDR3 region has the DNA TGTGCCAGCAGCTGGGACAGGCCCGGTAGCACTGAAGCTTTCTTT.

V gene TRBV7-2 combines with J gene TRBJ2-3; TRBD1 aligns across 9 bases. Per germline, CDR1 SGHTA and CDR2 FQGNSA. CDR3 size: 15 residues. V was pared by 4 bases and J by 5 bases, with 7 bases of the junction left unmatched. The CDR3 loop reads CASSSRDREIDTQYF. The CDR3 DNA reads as TGTGCCAGCAGCTCCCGGGACAGGGAGATAGATACGCAGTATTTT.

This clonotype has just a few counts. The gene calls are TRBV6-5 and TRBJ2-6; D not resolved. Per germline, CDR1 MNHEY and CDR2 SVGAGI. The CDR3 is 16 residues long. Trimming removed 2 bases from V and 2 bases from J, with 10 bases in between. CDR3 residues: CASSYTQATGANVLTF. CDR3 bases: TGTGCCAGCAGTTACACCCAAGCCACTGGGGCCAACGTCCTGACTTTC.

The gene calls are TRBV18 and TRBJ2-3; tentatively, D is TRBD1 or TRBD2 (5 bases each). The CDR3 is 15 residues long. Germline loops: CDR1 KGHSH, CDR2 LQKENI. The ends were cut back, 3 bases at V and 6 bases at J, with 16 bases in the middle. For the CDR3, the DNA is TGTGCCAGCTCACCGCGTCATGGGGGAGCGGATACGCAGTATTTT. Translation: CASSPRHGGADTQYF.

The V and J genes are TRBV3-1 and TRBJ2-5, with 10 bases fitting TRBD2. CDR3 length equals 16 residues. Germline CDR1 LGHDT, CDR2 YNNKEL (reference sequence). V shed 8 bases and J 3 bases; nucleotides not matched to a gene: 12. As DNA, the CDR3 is TGTGCCAGCGGCCCGCGGACTAGCGGCCAGAAAGAGACCCAGTACTTC. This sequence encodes CASGPRTSGQKETQYF.

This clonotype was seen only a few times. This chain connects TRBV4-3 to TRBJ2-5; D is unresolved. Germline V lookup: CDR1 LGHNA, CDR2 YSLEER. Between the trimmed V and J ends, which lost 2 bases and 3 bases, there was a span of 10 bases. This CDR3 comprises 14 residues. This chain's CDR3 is CASSQFAGEETQYF. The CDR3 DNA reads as TGCGCCAGCAGCCAATTTGCCGGTGAAGAGACCCAGTACTTC.

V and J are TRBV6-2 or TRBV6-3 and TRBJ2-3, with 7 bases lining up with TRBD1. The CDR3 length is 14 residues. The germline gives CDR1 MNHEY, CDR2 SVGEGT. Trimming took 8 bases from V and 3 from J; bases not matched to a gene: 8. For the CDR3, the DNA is TGTGCCAGCGAGCCGAGACAGGGTACAGATACGCAGTATTTT. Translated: CASEPRQGTDTQYF.

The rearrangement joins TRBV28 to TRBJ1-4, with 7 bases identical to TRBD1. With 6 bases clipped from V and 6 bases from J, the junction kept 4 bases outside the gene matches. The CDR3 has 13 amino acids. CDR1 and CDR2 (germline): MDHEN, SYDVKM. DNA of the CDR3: TGTGCCAGCAGGCCTACAGGGGATGAAAAACTGTTTTTT. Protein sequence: CASRPTGDEKLFF.

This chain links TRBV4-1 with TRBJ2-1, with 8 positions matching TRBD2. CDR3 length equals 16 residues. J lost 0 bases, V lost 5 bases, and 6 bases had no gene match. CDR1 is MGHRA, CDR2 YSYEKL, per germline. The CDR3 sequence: CASSSRGGSSYNEQFF. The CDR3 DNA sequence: TGCGCCAGCAGCTCACGCGGGGGGAGCTCCTACAATGAGCAGTTCTTC.

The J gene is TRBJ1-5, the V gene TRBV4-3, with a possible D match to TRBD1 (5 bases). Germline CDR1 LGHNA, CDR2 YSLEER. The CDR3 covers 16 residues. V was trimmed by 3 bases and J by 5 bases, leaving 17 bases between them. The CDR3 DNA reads TGCGCCAGCAGCCAGGAACCCCGGGACGGATATCAGCCCCAGCATTTT. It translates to CASSQEPRDGYQPQHF.

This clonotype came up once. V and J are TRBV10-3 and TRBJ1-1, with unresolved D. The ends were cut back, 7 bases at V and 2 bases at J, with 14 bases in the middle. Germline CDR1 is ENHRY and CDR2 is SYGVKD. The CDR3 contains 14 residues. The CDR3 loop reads CAINGEGLNTEAFF. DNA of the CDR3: TGTGCCATCAACGGTGAGGGCCTAAACACTGAAGCTTTCTTT.

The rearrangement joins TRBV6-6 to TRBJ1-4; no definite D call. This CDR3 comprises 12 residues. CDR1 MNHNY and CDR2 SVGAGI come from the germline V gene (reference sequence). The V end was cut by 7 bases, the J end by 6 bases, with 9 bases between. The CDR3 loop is CASNSGDEKLFF. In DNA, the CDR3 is TGTGCCAGCAATTCCGGAGATGAAAAACTGTTTTTT.

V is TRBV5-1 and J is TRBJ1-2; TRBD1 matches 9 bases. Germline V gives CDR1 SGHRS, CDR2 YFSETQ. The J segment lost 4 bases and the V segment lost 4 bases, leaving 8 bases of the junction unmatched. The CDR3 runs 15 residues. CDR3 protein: CASSRLAGQGYGYTF. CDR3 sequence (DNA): TGCGCCAGCAGCCGTCTGGCGGGACAGGGCTATGGCTACACCTTC.

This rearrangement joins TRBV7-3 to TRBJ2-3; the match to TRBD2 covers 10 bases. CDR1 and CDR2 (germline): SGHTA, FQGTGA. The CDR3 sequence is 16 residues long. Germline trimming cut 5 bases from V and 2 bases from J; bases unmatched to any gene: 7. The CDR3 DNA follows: TGTGCCAGCAGCCTCAAGACTAGCGGGCACACAGATACGCAGTATTTT. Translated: CASSLKTSGHTDTQYF. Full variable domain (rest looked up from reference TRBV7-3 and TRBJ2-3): GAGVSQTPSNKVTEKGKYVELRCDPISGHTALYWYRQSLGQGPEFLIYFQGTGAADDSGLPNDRFFAVRPEGSVSTLKIQRTERGDSAVYLCASSLKTSGHTDTQYFGPGTRLTVL.

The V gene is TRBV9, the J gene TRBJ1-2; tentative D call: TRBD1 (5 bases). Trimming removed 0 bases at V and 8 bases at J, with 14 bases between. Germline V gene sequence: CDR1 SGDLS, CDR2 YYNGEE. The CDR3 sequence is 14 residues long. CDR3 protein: CASSVAAGQEGYTF. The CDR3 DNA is TGTGCCAGCAGCGTAGCGGCAGGGCAGGAGGGCTACACCTTC.

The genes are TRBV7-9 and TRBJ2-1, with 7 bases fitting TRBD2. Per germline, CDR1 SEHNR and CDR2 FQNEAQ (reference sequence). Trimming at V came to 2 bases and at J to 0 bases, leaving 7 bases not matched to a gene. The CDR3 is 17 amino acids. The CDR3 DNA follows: TGTGCCAGCAGCTTATTGTCCCTAGCGGTCTCCTACAATGAGCAGTTCTTC. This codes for CASSLLSLAVSYNEQFF.